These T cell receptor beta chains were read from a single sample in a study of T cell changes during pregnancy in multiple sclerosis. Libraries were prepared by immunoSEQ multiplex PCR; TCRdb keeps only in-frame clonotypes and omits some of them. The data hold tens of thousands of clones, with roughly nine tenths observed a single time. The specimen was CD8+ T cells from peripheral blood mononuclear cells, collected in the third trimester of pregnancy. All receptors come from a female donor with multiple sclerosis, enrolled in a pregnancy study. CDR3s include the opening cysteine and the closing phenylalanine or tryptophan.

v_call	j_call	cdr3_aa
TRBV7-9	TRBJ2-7	CASSSTTGTGVYEQYF
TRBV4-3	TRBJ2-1	CASSQGRLAGWNEQFF
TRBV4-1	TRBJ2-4	CASSHGGLVENIQYF
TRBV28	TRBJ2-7	CASRGLAGFTYEQYF
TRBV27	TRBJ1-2	CASSLTPLGYGYTF
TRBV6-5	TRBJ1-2	CASSSGDGNYGYTF
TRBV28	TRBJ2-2	CASSLGGREVGELFF
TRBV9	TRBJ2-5	CASSALDPRTGDRETQYF
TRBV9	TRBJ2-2	CASTSPGQGATGELFF
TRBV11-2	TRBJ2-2	CASSSRLAANTGELFF
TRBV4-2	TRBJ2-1	CASSPFGLSNEQFF
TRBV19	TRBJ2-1	CASTPSGTGPNEQFF
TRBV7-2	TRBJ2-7	CASTLDRSSYEQYF
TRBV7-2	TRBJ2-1	CASNLDASGYNEQFF
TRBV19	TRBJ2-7	CASSFTAGDYEQYF
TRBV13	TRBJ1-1	CASRYGSLDTEAFF
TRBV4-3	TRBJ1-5	CASSQDGPGGRNQPQHF
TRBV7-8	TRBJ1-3	CASSPWGRGNTIYF
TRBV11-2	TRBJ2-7	CASRSPGNSYEQYF
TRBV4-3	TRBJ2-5	CASSPQITNIEEQYF
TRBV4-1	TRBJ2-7	CASSQPGQGSPYEQYF
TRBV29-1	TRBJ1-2	CSVGDRGGETNYGYTF
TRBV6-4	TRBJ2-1	CASSDSRESYNEQFF
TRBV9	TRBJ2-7	CASSVEGQGYEQYF
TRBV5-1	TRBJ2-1	CASSSDSNEQFF
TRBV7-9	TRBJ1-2	CASSSQGHGYTF
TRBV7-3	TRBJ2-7	CASSYIRDSEQYF
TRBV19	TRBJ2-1	CASSTTHNEQFF
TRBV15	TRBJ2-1	CATSSAGEGDYNEQFF
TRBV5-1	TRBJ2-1	CASSPVAREQFF
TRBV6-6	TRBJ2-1	CASILNSGPAYNEQFF
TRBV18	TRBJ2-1	CASSPQTSVGDEQFF
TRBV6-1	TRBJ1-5	CASDRDLSNQPQHF
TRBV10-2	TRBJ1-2	CASSESRTGWNYGYTF
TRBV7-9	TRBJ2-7	CASSLGAGAWNEQYF
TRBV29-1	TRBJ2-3	CSVKGGGSTDTQYF
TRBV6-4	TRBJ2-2	CASSDSSDTGELFF
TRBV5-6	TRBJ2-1	CASSLAGRVGEQFF
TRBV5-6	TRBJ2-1	CASSPGTAYNEQFF
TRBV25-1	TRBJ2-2	CASSNAGDTGELFF
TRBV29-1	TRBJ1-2	CSVEDPRTESYGYTF
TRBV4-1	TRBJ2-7	CASSHDPPGSYEQYF
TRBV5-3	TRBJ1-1	CARSSIVSPRVDRNTEAFF
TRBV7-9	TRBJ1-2	CASRLQGGDGYTF
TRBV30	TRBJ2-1	CAWKKDRDNEQFF
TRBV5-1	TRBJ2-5	CASSPIWAGVETQYF
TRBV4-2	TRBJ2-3	CASSQAGTGPDTQYF
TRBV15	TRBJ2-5	CATSRETGFGETQYF
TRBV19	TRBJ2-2	CASSTTGVGRFTGELFF
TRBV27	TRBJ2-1	CASSSEGPYNEQFF
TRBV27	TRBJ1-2	CASSPEGSNYGYTF
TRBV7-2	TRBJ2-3	CASSRGTSTDTQYF
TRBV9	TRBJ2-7	CASSSGLAGGRDEQYF
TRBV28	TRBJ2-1	CASSFLTGSPDNEQFF
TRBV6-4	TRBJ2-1	CASSNGTGGFNEQFF
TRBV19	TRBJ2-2	CASSIGLRGQITGELFF
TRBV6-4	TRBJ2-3	CASSVSAGGEDTQYF